This T cell receptor beta chain was identified in a study of blood T cell repertoires in COVID-19. The overall study: Sample material is recorded as cDNA or gDNA derived from T cells, B-cell-depleted T cells, or PBMCs.

Assay: immunoSEQ multiplex PCR; the TCRdb copy retains only in-frame clones and omits some. The top ten hold over 15% of the sample, which has tens of thousands of clones, 80% to 90% seen once. Germline trimming cut 3 bases from V and 0 bases from J; bases unmatched to any gene: 7. The length of the CDR3 is 16 residues. Germline V gene lookup returns CDR1 SGDLS and CDR2 YYNGEE. The TCR originated in a woman aged 55 to 70 with COVID-19, enrolled during active disease. Sequenced sample: peripheral blood. The rearrangement links TRBV9 to TRBJ1-1; TRBD1 aligns across 8 bases. CDR3 loop: CASSAGTGGMNTEAFF. DNA for the CDR3: TGTGCCAGCAGCGCCGGGACAGGAGGGATGAACACTGAAGCTTTCTTT.